The source of this TCR beta chain is a study of cytomegalovirus exposure and HLA in healthy donors. Study-wide background: The study's early data release held 75 million to 95 million unique TCRs from HLA-typed donors. Study outcomes and limitations: Reportedly, fewer N-insertions than the approximately 650-donor mean appeared in an Asian-associated ancestry cluster in a later analysis. An analysis was carried out at a later point. It showed that HLA-associated TCR beta chains were more clonally expanded than equally common non-associated chains. HLA-A and HLA-B allele assignments for most subjects were reportedly predicted accurately using TCR beta sequences.

The PCR had 60 Vbeta and 13 Jbeta primers. Profiled with immunoSEQ multiplex PCR; TCRdb holds only in-frame clones, not every one. The table shows roughly 23,000 clones, with 70% to 80% occurring only once. Points on this clone: Its antigen is not identified.

The length of the CDR3 is 15 residues. V shed 4 bases and J 4 bases; nucleotides not matched to a gene: 8. CDR1 SGHAT and CDR2 FQNNGV come from the germline V gene. The chain recombines TRBV11-2 with TRBJ1-2, with TRBD1 matching over 8 bases. The sample comprised PBMCs. The TCR originated in a man in his 60s in good health and CMV-seronegative. The CDR3 nucleotides read TGTGCCAGCAGCTATACAGATACAGGGGGCTATGGCTACACCTTC. This gives the protein CASSYTDTGGYGYTF. Full variable domain (outside the CDR3, taken from reference TRBV11-2 and TRBJ1-2): EAGVAQSPRYKIIEKRQSVAFWCNPISGHATLYWYQQILGQGPKLLIQFQNNGVVDDSQLPKDRFSAERLKGVDSTLKIQPAKLEDSAVYLCASSYTDTGGYGYTFGSGTRLTVV.